This record covers a single T cell receptor (beta chain). Germline-derived CDR1 and CDR2 are MNHEY and SMNVEV (reference sequence). This CDR3 spans 15 amino acids. V was pared by 5 bases and J by 2 bases, with 8 bases of the junction left unmatched. This sample was taken from a study of blood T cell repertoires in COVID-19. Looking at the study overall: The samples span acute and convalescent COVID-19 from the United States, Italy and Spain.

As handled by the study authors: How many nucleated cells were present was estimated from reference gene primer amplification. The assay was immunoSEQ multiplex PCR, and TCRdb's table has in-frame clones only and misses some. For V, J and clone size, that table is used; D and trimming come from the DNA. Found here are around 120,000 clones, about three quarters of them singletons; the top ten hold approximately 2%. The clonotype was recovered from a woman aged 65 to 85 with acute or convalescent COVID-19. The sequencing sample was made of peripheral blood. V usage is TRBV27 and J usage is TRBJ1-2; TRBD1 agrees at 7 bases. The CDR3 DNA follows: TGTGCCAGCAGTCCAATGACAGGGCCCAACTATGGCTACACCTTC. Amino acids: CASSPMTGPNYGYTF.